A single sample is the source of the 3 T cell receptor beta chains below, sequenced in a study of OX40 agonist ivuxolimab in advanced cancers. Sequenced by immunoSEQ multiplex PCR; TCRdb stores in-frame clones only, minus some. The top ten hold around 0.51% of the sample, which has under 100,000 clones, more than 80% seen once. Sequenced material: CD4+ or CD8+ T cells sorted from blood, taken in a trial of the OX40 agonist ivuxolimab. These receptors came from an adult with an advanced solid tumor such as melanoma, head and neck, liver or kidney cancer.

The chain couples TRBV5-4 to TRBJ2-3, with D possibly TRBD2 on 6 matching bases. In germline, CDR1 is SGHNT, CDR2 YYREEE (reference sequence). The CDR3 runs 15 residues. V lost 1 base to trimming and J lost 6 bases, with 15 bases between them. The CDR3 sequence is CASSLRGTSSDTQYF. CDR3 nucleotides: TGTGCCAGCAGCTTGCGGGGGACCAGCAGTGATACGCAGTATTTT. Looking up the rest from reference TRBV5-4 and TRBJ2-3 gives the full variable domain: ETGVTQSPTHLIKTRGQQVTLRCSSQSGHNTVSWYQQALGQGPQFIFQYYREEENGRGNFPPRFSGLQFPNYSSELNVNALELDDSALYLCASSLRGTSSDTQYFGPGTRLTVL.

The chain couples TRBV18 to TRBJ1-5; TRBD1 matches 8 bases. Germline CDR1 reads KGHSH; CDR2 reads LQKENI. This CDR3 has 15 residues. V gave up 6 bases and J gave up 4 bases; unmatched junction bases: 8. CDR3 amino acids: CASSLDRASNQPQHF. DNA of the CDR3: TGTGCCAGCTCGCTGGACAGGGCCTCGAATCAGCCCCAGCATTTT.

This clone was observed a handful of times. The CDR3 DNA reads TGTGCCAGCAGCGACCGGACGGCCAATGAGCAGTTCTTC. Translating gives CASSDRTANEQFF. The genes are TRBV9 and TRBJ2-1; no clear D. Germline assignment: CDR1 SGDLS and CDR2 YYNGEE. The V and J ends lost 3 bases and 6 bases respectively, with 10 bases between them. The length of the CDR3 is 13 residues.